The 12 T cell receptor beta chains listed next were all sequenced from one sample in a study of cytomegalovirus exposure and HLA in healthy donors (dated by TCRdb to the late 2010s). The library came from the immunoSEQ multiplex PCR assay. For the multiplex PCR, a mixture combining 60 forward primers for TCR Vbeta segments and 13 reverse primers for TCR Jbeta segments was used. TCRdb retrieved this table from immuneACCESS and kept in-frame rearrangements only. Not all clones are present; in checked studies, unresolved V genes account for under half, and no reason is known for the remainder. This sample holds around 65,000 clones; about four fifths were observed only once. The top ten constitute roughly 4.7% of the sample. The specimen sequenced was PBMCs. These receptors were collected from a woman younger than 45 in good health and CMV-seronegative.

The chain carries TRBV9 and TRBJ1-1; 9 nucleotides line up with TRBD1. Germline CDR1 SGDLS, CDR2 YYNGEE. This CDR3 has 13 amino acids. J gave up 5 bases and V 3 bases, and 2 bases lay outside the gene matches. The DNA of the CDR3 is TGTGCCAGCAGCGCGGGGACAGGGACTGAAGCTTTCTTT. Its translation is CASSAGTGTEAFF. Drawing the rest from reference TRBV9 and TRBJ1-1, the complete variable domain is DSGVTQTPKHLITATGQRVTLRCSPRSGDLSVYWYQQSLDQGLQFLIQYYNGEERAKGNILERFSAQQFPDLHSELNLSSLELGDSALYFCASSAGTGTEAFFGQGTRLTVV.

The chain recombines TRBV20-1 with TRBJ2-1; D is perhaps TRBD2 (5 bases). The V end lost 0 bases, the J end lost 12 bases, and 9 bases lay between the germline ends. The CDR3 totals 11 residues. CDR1 and CDR2 (germline): DFQATT, SNEGSKA (reference sequence). CDR3 in amino acids: CSAREGGWQFF. The CDR3 DNA is TGCAGTGCTAGAGAGGGCGGGTGGCAGTTCTTC.

The chain couples TRBV5-1 to TRBJ2-2; 8 nucleotides match TRBD2. The CDR3 length is 16 residues. The J segment lost 1 base and the V segment lost 0 bases, leaving 2 bases of the junction unmatched. CDR1 SGHRS and CDR2 YFSETQ come from the germline V gene. The CDR3: CASSLGTSRNTGELFF. The CDR3 bases are TGCGCCAGCAGCTTGGGGACTAGCCGGAACACCGGGGAGCTGTTTTTT.

V usage is TRBV4-3 and J usage is TRBJ1-5; D gene uncertain. The germline V gene has CDR1 LGHNA and CDR2 YSLEER. The CDR3 contains 15 residues. V was shortened by 0 bases and J by 2 bases, with 8 bases between the two germline ends. The CDR3 sequence is CASSQDQSGNQPQHF. CDR3 sequence (DNA): TGCGCCAGCAGCCAAGATCAGTCAGGCAATCAGCCCCAGCATTTT.

The chain recombines TRBV7-9 with TRBJ2-7; D is perhaps TRBD1 (6 bases). Trimming took 5 bases from V and 3 from J, leaving 11 bases between them. The CDR3 is 13 residues long. Germline V gene data show CDR1 as SEHNR and CDR2 as FQNEAQ (reference sequence). The CDR3 protein is CASSQGLNYEQYF. The CDR3 nucleotides are TGTGCCAGCAGCCAGGGGTTGAACTACGAGCAGTACTTC.

V is TRBV30 and J is TRBJ2-1; 9 bases agree with TRBD2. CDR3 length equals 12 residues. CDR1 and CDR2 (germline): GTSNPN, SVGIG (reference sequence). V was pared by 4 bases and J by 15 bases, with 10 bases of the junction left unmatched. The chain's CDR3 is CAWNPPGLAAFF. CDR3 DNA sequence: TGTGCCTGGAATCCTCCGGGACTAGCCGCGTTCTTC. The variable domain in full, with the rest retrieved from reference TRBV30 and TRBJ2-1, is SQTIHQWPATLVQPVGSPLSLECTVEGTSNPNLYWYRQAAGRGLQLLFYSVGIGQISSEVPQNLSASRPQDRQFILSSKKLLLSDSGFYLCAWNPPGLAAFFGPGTRLTVL.

The chain employs TRBV19 and TRBJ1-5; maybe TRBD1 (5 bases). The CDR3 runs 13 residues. The germline V gene encodes CDR1 LNHDA and CDR2 SQIVND (reference sequence). V lost 11 bases and J 0 bases, leaving 11 bases between the germline ends. CDR3 residues: CASDSNSNQPQHF. DNA of the CDR3: TGTGCCTCAGACAGTAATAGCAATCAGCCCCAGCATTTT.

Concerning this clone: An end of the junction does not agree with germline; a read error may underlie this. This sequence joins TRBV10-3 and TRBJ1-1, with D maybe TRBD1 (5 bases). From germline, CDR1 is ENHRY and CDR2 SYGVKD. The CDR3 is 12 amino acids. The CDR3 sequence: CDAWTSITEAFF. Written as DNA, the CDR3 is TGCGACGCATGGACAAGCATCACTGAAGCTTTCTTT.

This rearrangement joins TRBV29-1 to TRBJ1-1, with D perhaps TRBD1 (6 bases). The CDR3 is 15 amino acids. Germline V gene lookup returns CDR1 SQVTM and CDR2 ANQGSEA. V lost 7 bases to trimming and J lost 5 bases, with 23 bases between them. CDR3 sequence reads: CSAKDARGLGTEAFF. CDR3 nucleotides: TGCAGCGCCAAGGACGCCAGGGGCTTGGGGACTGAAGCTTTCTTT.

The rearrangement links TRBV13 to TRBJ2-6, with 8 positions matching TRBD1. Per germline, CDR1 PRHDT and CDR2 FYEKMQ (reference sequence). There are 17 residues in the CDR3. Trimming cost V 0 bases and J 4 bases; bases outside gene matches: 5. The CDR3 coding sequence is TGTGCCAGCAGCTTAGGAAGGACAGGGTCCGGGGCCAACGTCCTGACTTTC. Protein product: CASSLGRTGSGANVLTF.

This chain joins TRBV18 and TRBJ2-1; the D gene is possibly TRBD2 (6 bases). Trimming took 0 bases from V and 9 from J, leaving 12 bases between them. Germline V gene sequence: CDR1 KGHSH, CDR2 LQKENI. This CDR3 comprises 14 residues. The CDR3 is CASSPPAGPGEQFF. The DNA for the CDR3 is TGTGCCAGCTCACCACCGGCGGGACCGGGTGAGCAGTTCTTC.

V usage is TRBV10-1 and J usage is TRBJ2-7; 8 bases are a match to TRBD1. Germline V gene data show CDR1 as WNHNN and CDR2 as SYGVQD (reference sequence). The CDR3 runs to 14 residues. V shed 5 bases and J 2 bases; nucleotides not matched to a gene: 5. The CDR3 DNA reads TGCGCCAGCAGTCCAGGGACAGGCACCTACGAGCAGTACTTC. It specifies CASSPGTGTYEQYF.